Following are 22 T cell receptor delta chains from one sample sequenced in a study of gamma-delta T cells after stem cell transplantation. TCRdb reanalysed the RT-PCR reads via CATT. The sample records about 190 delta-chain clones, 20% to 25% being singletons. The source material was gamma-delta T cells. Source of these receptors: a human donor. It is not recorded whose cells these are; they may come from a transplant donor. This table probably holds off-target reads from a library built for another chain.

V usage is TRDV1 and J usage is TRDJ4; 10 nucleotides line up with TRDD3. Germline assignment: CDR1 TSWWSYY and CDR2 QGS. Trimming at V came to 0 bases and at J to 1 base, leaving 17 bases not matched to a gene. The CDR3 consists of 20 residues. The DNA for the CDR3 is TGTGCTCTTGGGGAACTGGTCCTTCCTCTGAACTGGGGGATGGTCAGACCCCTGATCTTT. Its translation: CALGELVLPLNWGMVRPLIF.

This clone turned up a few times. V and J are TRDV2 and TRDJ1, with D tentatively TRDD3 (6 bases). The CDR3 spans 14 residues. With 0 bases removed from V and 4 bases from J, the gap between germline ends came to 11 bases. The germline V gene has CDR1 GEAIGNYY and CDR2 EKD. As DNA, the CDR3 is TGTGCCTGTGACACCGTACTGGGCAACGATAAACTCATCTTT. This sequence encodes CACDTVLGNDKLIF.

The chain couples TRDV2 to TRDJ3, with TRDD3 matching over 7 bases. The germline CDR1 and CDR2 sequences are GEAIGNYY and EKD. This CDR3 comprises 18 residues. The V gene end was trimmed by 3 bases and the J gene end by 0 bases; junction bases not matched to a gene: 7. CDR3 nucleotide sequence: TGTGCCTGTGACGCGACTGGGGCAAGCTCCTGGGACACCCGACAGATGTTTTTC. Its translation is CACDATGASSWDTRQMFF.

This chain connects TRDV2 to TRDJ2; D is possibly TRDD3 (6 bases). Trimming took off 3 bases at V and 1 base at J, with 8 bases between the two ends. The CDR3 loop spans 14 amino acids. Germline V CDR1 and CDR2: GEAIGNYY, EKD. The CDR3 nucleotides read TGTGCCTGTGACTTGGGGGTTTTGACAGCACAACTCTTCTTT. Translation: CACDLGVLTAQLFF.

The chain uses TRDV2 and TRDJ1, with 10 bases matching TRDD3. J lost 1 base, V lost 2 bases, and 9 bases had no gene match. This CDR3 is 17 amino acids long. The germline CDR1 and CDR2 sequences are GEAIGNYY and EKD. The CDR3 DNA is TGTGCCTGTGACAAACTGGGGGATTTGGGTCTCACCGATAAACTCATCTTT. This sequence encodes CACDKLGDLGLTDKLIF.

With respect to this clone: It differs at one base from a far larger clone, so likely a read error. The CDR3 DNA reads TGTGCCTGTGACACCGTGAGTGGATGGGGGACCCCGCTTCGTTTATCGTCCTGGGACCCCCGACAGATGTTTTTC. Residues: CACDTVSGWGTPLRLSSWDPRQMFF. The chain uses TRDV2 and TRDJ3; 7 positions agree with TRDD3. CDR1 and CDR2 from the germline V gene are GEAIGNYY and EKD. This CDR3 has 25 residues.

The chain has TRDV2 and TRDJ1; D is unclear. V was trimmed by 4 bases and J by 0 bases, leaving 11 bases between them. The CDR3 totals 14 residues. Germline CDR1 GEAIGNYY, CDR2 EKD. The CDR3 here is CACESLSNTDKLIF. The CDR3 coding sequence is TGTGCCTGTGAAAGCCTCTCAAACACCGATAAACTCATCTTT.

This chain uses TRDV2 with TRDJ1, with D perhaps matching TRDD3 (5 bases). V gave up 0 bases and J gave up 0 bases, with 19 bases separating them. Germline values: CDR1 GEAIGNYY, CDR2 EKD. The CDR3 is 18 amino acids. The CDR3 spells CACDTVSIMGSNTDKLIF. The CDR3 region has the DNA TGTGCCTGTGACACCGTTAGCATTATGGGGAGCAACACCGATAAACTCATCTTT.

This chain connects TRDV2 to TRDJ1; 13 bases align to TRDD3. V shed 3 bases and J 1 base; nucleotides not matched to a gene: 10. Germline assignment: CDR1 GEAIGNYY and CDR2 EKD. The CDR3 is 18 amino acids. The chain's CDR3 is CACDSVLGDTRVTDKLIF. Here the CDR3 DNA reads TGTGCCTGTGACTCTGTACTGGGGGATACGAGGGTCACCGATAAACTCATCTTT.

This chain connects TRDV2 to TRDJ1, with 7 bases lining up with TRDD3. V lost 4 bases to trimming and J lost 1 base; unmatched junction nucleotides: 17. From germline, CDR1 is GEAIGNYY and CDR2 EKD. The CDR3 spans 18 residues. As DNA, the CDR3 is TGTGCCTGTGATCCCCTCGCAGGGGGATCTCGGAGCACCGATAAACTCATCTTT. Protein sequence: CACDPLAGGSRSTDKLIF.

In this sample, this clone turned up a few times. The sample carries other DNA sequences with the same CDR3. The chain couples TRDV2 to TRDJ1; D remains ambiguous. Germline V gene lookup returns CDR1 GEAIGNYY and CDR2 EKD. Trimming shortened V by 2 bases and J by 0 bases, and 12 bases separated the two germline ends. CDR3 length: 15 amino acids. The DNA of the CDR3 is TGTGCCTGTGACAATTTGGATCGTAACACCGATAAACTCATCTTT. Residues: CACDNLDRNTDKLIF.

This chain joins TRDV2 and TRDJ1; 9 bases map to TRDD3. CDR3 length: 18 residues. The ends lost 0 bases at V and 2 bases at J; junction bases unmatched: 12. Germline assignment: CDR1 GEAIGNYY and CDR2 EKD. The CDR3 region has the DNA TGTGCCTGTGACACCGTCAGGCTGGGGGATGTCTATACCGATAAACTCATCTTT. Amino acid sequence: CACDTVRLGDVYTDKLIF.

The chain combines TRDV2 with TRDJ1; TRDD3 agrees at 13 bases. Germline trimming cut 0 bases from V and 3 bases from J; bases unmatched to any gene: 12. Per the germline V gene, CDR1 is GEAIGNYY and CDR2 is EKD. This CDR3 has 19 residues. This chain's CDR3 is CACDTLILGDTQVPDKLIF. The CDR3 DNA is TGTGCCTGTGACACCCTAATACTGGGGGATACGCAAGTCCCCGATAAACTCATCTTT.

The J gene is TRDJ1, the V gene TRDV2, with 7 nucleotides matching TRDD3. The CDR3 runs to 17 residues. The germline gives CDR1 GEAIGNYY, CDR2 EKD. V lost 1 base and J lost 2; bases outside the gene matches: 12. CDR3 amino acids: CACDTVGAPWGTDKLIF. In DNA, the CDR3 is TGTGCCTGTGACACGGTGGGGGCTCCCTGGGGGACCGATAAACTCATCTTT.

The chain employs TRDV2 and TRDJ3; 7 positions agree with TRDD3. CDR1 is GEAIGNYY and CDR2 is EKD in the germline V gene. CDR3 length: 25 amino acids. The junction had 26 bases not matched to a gene; V was cut back by 0 bases and J by 1 base. The CDR3 region is CACDTVSGWGTQIRLSSWDTRQMFF. Here the CDR3 DNA reads TGTGCCTGTGACACCGTGAGTGGATGGGGGACCCAGATTCGTTTATCGTCCTGGGACACCCGACAGATGTTTTTC.

This clone showed up just a few times. The rearrangement joins TRDV2 to TRDJ1; TRDD3 agrees at 10 bases. J gave up 3 bases and V 3 bases, and 18 bases lay outside the gene matches. This CDR3 contains 19 residues. Per the germline V gene, CDR1 is GEAIGNYY and CDR2 is EKD. In DNA form, the CDR3 reads TGTGCCTGTGACGCCTTAGAAGGTACTGGGGGATCTTACGCCGATAAACTCATCTTT. Translating gives CACDALEGTGGSYADKLIF.

The chain couples TRDV2 to TRDJ2, with D maybe TRDD3 (5 bases). Trimming cost V 0 bases and J 4 bases, with 5 bases left between them. Germline loops: CDR1 GEAIGNYY, CDR2 EKD. The CDR3 loop spans 13 amino acids. CDR3 sequence (DNA): TGTGCCTGTGACACCTGGGGGACAGCACAACTCTTCTTT. Protein sequence: CACDTWGTAQLFF.

V and J are TRDV2 and TRDJ1, with 9 bases fitting TRDD3. Germline lookup yields CDR1 GEAIGNYY and CDR2 EKD. The CDR3 runs 20 residues. V was pared by 1 base and J by 3 bases, with 20 bases of the junction left unmatched. CDR3 protein: CACDTVQLGDRRPPPDKLIF. For the CDR3, the DNA is TGTGCCTGTGACACGGTTCAGTTGGGGGATAGGCGCCCTCCACCCGATAAACTCATCTTT.

The gene calls are TRDV2 and TRDJ1, with 8 bases matching TRDD3. The CDR3 runs 14 residues. V dropped 5 bases and J dropped 0; count of bases not matched to a gene: 4. Germline CDR1 is GEAIGNYY and CDR2 is EKD. CDR3 protein: CACAVLGDTDKLIF. The CDR3 DNA reads as TGTGCCTGTGCCGTACTGGGGGACACCGATAAACTCATCTTT.

The chain combines TRDV2 with TRDJ1; 12 positions agree with TRDD3. Germline V gene data show CDR1 as GEAIGNYY and CDR2 as EKD. The length of the CDR3 is 18 residues. V lost 3 bases and J lost 4; bases outside the gene matches: 14. CDR3 nucleotides: TGTGCCTGTGACCCCATTCCTACTGGGGGATACTTCGGCGATAAACTCATCTTT. Amino acids: CACDPIPTGGYFGDKLIF.

This rearrangement joins TRDV2 to TRDJ3, with TRDD3 as a possible D gene (6 bases). V was pared by 0 bases and J by 0 bases, with 11 bases between. The CDR3 totals 18 residues. The germline V gene has CDR1 GEAIGNYY and CDR2 EKD. The CDR3 protein is CACDTWGDRSWDTRQMFF. In DNA, the CDR3 is TGTGCCTGTGACACCTGGGGGGACCGCTCCTGGGACACCCGACAGATGTTTTTC.

V and J are TRDV2 and TRDJ1, with 7 positions matching TRDD3. Germline CDR1 reads GEAIGNYY; CDR2 reads EKD. The CDR3 totals 16 residues. Germline trimming cut 3 bases from V and 0 bases from J; bases unmatched to any gene: 9. In DNA form, the CDR3 reads TGTGCCTGTGACGCTCTGGGGGGGGGGTACACCGATAAACTCATCTTT. Translating gives CACDALGGGYTDKLIF.